Listed below are T cell receptor beta chains from one sample, sequenced in a study of T cell changes during pregnancy in multiple sclerosis. The protocol was immunoSEQ multiplex PCR, while the TCRdb copy is restricted to in-frame clones and leaves out a portion. The table has roughly 60,000 clones, 70% to 90% seen once. Specimen: CD4+ T cells from peripheral blood mononuclear cells, collected in the first trimester of pregnancy. The receptor set was obtained from a female donor with multiple sclerosis, enrolled in a pregnancy study. Each CDR3 is given with its conserved first and last residue. D genes are given only for firm matches. Clone sizes are given selectively: once, few, many, or a class where the clone is expanded.

d_gene	len	abundance	v_gene	j_gene	CDR3nt	CDR3aa
TRBD2	18	NA	TRBV4-2	TRBJ2-5	TGTGCCAGCAGCCAAGCTACTCCGGGACTAGCGGGAGGAGAGACCCAGTACTTC	CASSQATPGLAGGETQYF
NA	13	NA	TRBV14	TRBJ1-3	TGTGCCAGCAGCTACGACAGCAGAAACACCATATATTTT	CASSYDSRNTIYF
NA	16	once	TRBV12-5	TRBJ1-1	TGTGCTAGTGGTTTGTTACCGGGGGTATGGAACACTGAAGCTTTCTTT	CASGLLPGVWNTEAFF
TRBD1	16	NA	TRBV19	TRBJ1-2	TGTGCCAGTATCACGGGACAGGGAAATTCTAACTATGGCTACACCTTC	CASITGQGNSNYGYTF
TRBD1	14	NA	TRBV5-5	TRBJ2-5	TGTGCCAGCAGCCCAGGGGGTGCGAAAGAGACCCAGTACTTC	CASSPGGAKETQYF
TRBD1	14	NA	TRBV19	TRBJ2-7	TGTGCCAGCGCAAGGACAGGGGAAGTGTACGAGCAGTACTTC	CASARTGEVYEQYF
TRBD1	14	NA	TRBV7-8	TRBJ1-2	TGTGCCAGCAGCTCCGGGTTGGACAGGGGTGGCTACACCTTC	CASSSGLDRGGYTF
NA	14	NA	TRBV11-2	TRBJ2-1	TGTGCCAGCAGCCGACAGTCCCTATACAATGAGCAGTTCTTC	CASSRQSLYNEQFF
NA	10	once	TRBV20-1	TRBJ2-5	TGCAGTCCACTCTGGGAGACCCAGTACTTC	CSPLWETQYF
NA	13	few	TRBV4-3	TRBJ1-2	TGCGCCAGCAGCCCGGACAGTTACTATGGCTACACCTTC	CASSPDSYYGYTF
TRBD2	13	NA	TRBV2	TRBJ2-5	TGTGCCAGTAGCGGGGGGGCGCGAGAGACCCAGTACTTC	CASSGGARETQYF
NA	18	NA	TRBV14	TRBJ1-1	TGTGCCAGCAGCCAAGTGGTTAACGGTGGGCTGTGGAACACTGAAGCTTTCTTT	CASSQVVNGGLWNTEAFF
NA	13	few	TRBV11-1	TRBJ1-1	TGTGCCAGCAGATTAACGGGGGGAACTGAAGCTTTCTTT	CASRLTGGTEAFF
NA	20	NA	TRBV4-1	TRBJ1-2	TGCGCCAGCAGCCAAGTAGGGCTTCCGGGACACCTCGGTAAAGACTATGGCTACACCTTC	CASSQVGLPGHLGKDYGYTF
TRBD2	15	NA	TRBV7-9	TRBJ2-1	TGTGCCAGCAGCTTTACCGGGACTAGCGCCAATGAGCAGTTCTTC	CASSFTGTSANEQFF
NA	15	few	TRBV15	TRBJ1-5	TGTGCCACCAGCAGTCTAGACAGACTCAATCAGCCCCAGCATTTT	CATSSLDRLNQPQHF
TRBD1	16	few	TRBV19	TRBJ1-6	TGTGCCAGTAGTATATGGGAAGGACAGGGGAATTCACCCCTCCACTTT	CASSIWEGQGNSPLHF
TRBD1	13	NA	TRBV5-1	TRBJ1-2	TGCGCCAGCAGCCGGGGGACAGGGGATGGCTACACCTTC	CASSRGTGDGYTF
TRBD2	18	NA	TRBV15	TRBJ2-1	TGTGCCACCAGCAGAGGAGGACGCGGGGGAGGCTCCTACAATGAGCAGTTCTTC	CATSRGGRGGGSYNEQFF
TRBD1	15	few	TRBV11-2	TRBJ1-2	TGTGCCAGCAGCTTAGAATTGACGACAGGGCAAGGCTACACCTTC	CASSLELTTGQGYTF
NA	15	NA	TRBV6-5	TRBJ1-5	TGTGCCAGCAGTAAGGGCTACAGCGGGGGCCAGCCCCAGCATTTT	CASSKGYSGGQPQHF
NA	15	NA	TRBV19	TRBJ1-2	TGTGCCAGTAGTATTCTTACGGCGGCTACCTATGGCTACACCTTC	CASSILTAATYGYTF
NA	14	NA	TRBV2	TRBJ1-2	TGTGCCAGCGCCCCCCAGGGGAATATCTATGGCTACACCTTC	CASAPQGNIYGYTF
TRBD2	16	NA	TRBV7-6	TRBJ2-1	TGTGCCAGCAGCTTATACAAGCGGGAGGGTTACAATGAGCAGTTCTTC	CASSLYKREGYNEQFF